These 22 T cell receptor beta chains originate from one sample sequenced in a study of cytomegalovirus exposure and HLA in healthy donors. The PCR ran on 60 Vbeta and 13 Jbeta primers. Data came from immunoSEQ multiplex PCR; TCRdb stores just in-frame clones and leaves some out. The table has 150,000 to 200,000 clones, around 76% seen once. Sequencing input: PBMCs. The receptor source for this set is a woman aged 25 to 39 in good health and CMV-seropositive.

The chain recombines TRBV9 with TRBJ1-6; 7 bases line up with TRBD1. The CDR3 spans 14 residues. V shed 0 bases, J shed 8 bases, and the junction held 2 bases outside the gene matches. Per germline, CDR1 SGDLS and CDR2 YYNGEE. CDR3 region: CASSVGQGDSPLHF. DNA for the CDR3: TGTGCCAGCAGCGTAGGACAGGGCGATTCACCCCTCCACTTT.

This clone has just one count. V gene TRBV5-6 combines with J gene TRBJ2-5; TRBD2 matches 7 bases. The ends lost 2 bases at V and 2 bases at J; junction bases unmatched: 9. The CDR3 covers 16 residues. The V gene's germline CDR1 is SGHDT and CDR2 YYEEEE. Written as DNA, the CDR3 is TGTGCCAGCAGCTTACCAACGCGGGGGTTTCAAGAGACCCAGTACTTC. It encodes CASSLPTRGFQETQYF.

The rearrangement links TRBV4-1 to TRBJ2-5; 8 nucleotides align to TRBD2. J was trimmed by 5 bases and V by 1 base; bases with no gene match: 9. The CDR3 is 16 residues long. Germline-derived CDR1 and CDR2 are MGHRA and YSYEKL. For the CDR3, the DNA is TGCGCCAGCAGCCAAGTAGGGCTTCAGCGGGAGGAGACCCAGTACTTC. Its protein product is CASSQVGLQREETQYF.

The chain is built from TRBV28 and TRBJ1-1; maybe TRBD1 (6 bases). The CDR3 loop spans 15 amino acids. CDR1 and CDR2 from the germline V gene are MDHEN and SYDVKM. V dropped 3 bases and J dropped 1 base, with 12 bases sitting between them. The CDR3 DNA sequence: TGTGCCAGCAGTTTCACAGGGAACAAGAACACTGAAGCTTTCTTT. This sequence encodes CASSFTGNKNTEAFF.

This chain uses TRBV11-2 with TRBJ1-1; maybe TRBD1 (6 bases). Germline V gene data show CDR1 as SGHAT and CDR2 as FQNNGV. V lost 5 bases and J 8 bases, leaving 9 bases between the germline ends. The CDR3 covers 11 residues. CDR3 in DNA: TGTGCCAGCAGCGGGACACCGGAAGCTTTCTTT. It translates to CASSGTPEAFF.

The count of this clone is one. The chain joins TRBV18 to TRBJ2-7; 13 bases are a match to TRBD2. This CDR3 has 16 amino acids. The ends lost 2 bases at V and 0 bases at J; junction bases unmatched: 1. Germline CDR1 reads KGHSH; CDR2 reads LQKENI. CDR3 in DNA: TGTGCCAGCTCACCAACTAGCGGGGGGGGCTCCTACGAGCAGTACTTC. This encodes CASSPTSGGGSYEQYF.

The gene calls are TRBV6-5 and TRBJ1-2; TRBD1 agrees at 9 bases. The CDR3 contains 16 residues. In germline, CDR1 is MNHEY, CDR2 SVGAGI. After removal of 2 bases from V and 6 bases from J, the junction contained 10 bases not matched to a gene. The CDR3 protein is CASSYLQGQGIDGYTF. The CDR3 nucleotides read TGTGCCAGCAGTTACCTCCAAGGACAGGGGATCGATGGCTACACCTTC.

In this sample, this clone turned up a few times. The gene calls are TRBV5-5 and TRBJ1-2; possible D gene TRBD1, 6 bases. This CDR3 spans 13 amino acids. The germline CDR1 and CDR2 sequences are SGHKS and YYEKEE (reference sequence). Trimming removed 4 bases at V and 7 bases at J, with 14 bases between. CDR3 residues: CASSNDDRIGYTF. In nucleotides, the CDR3 is TGTGCCAGCAGCAACGATGACAGGATTGGCTACACCTTC.

The table lists this clone with a few counts. The V and J genes are TRBV6-4 and TRBJ2-3; 10 bases agree with TRBD2. This CDR3 spans 15 amino acids. Losses at the gene ends were 3 bases for V and 2 bases for J; bases not matched to a gene: 2. Germline CDR1 is MRHNA and CDR2 is SNTAGT. The CDR3 loop reads CASSESGGATDTQYF. The CDR3 coding sequence is TGTGCCAGCAGTGAAAGCGGGGGGGCCACAGATACGCAGTATTTT.

V is TRBV5-5 and J is TRBJ1-2; tentatively, D is TRBD1 (5 bases). This CDR3 contains 13 residues. Looked up from germline, CDR1 is SGHKS and CDR2 is YYEKEE (reference sequence). V dropped 1 base and J dropped 6 bases, with 10 bases sitting between them. The CDR3 DNA reads TGTGCCAGCAGCTTGTGGGGGGTTGATGGCTACACCTTC. Protein: CASSLWGVDGYTF.

V is TRBV7-9 and J is TRBJ2-7; the match to TRBD2 covers 9 bases. This CDR3 region has 14 residues. Per germline, CDR1 SEHNR and CDR2 FQNEAQ (reference sequence). The junction had 4 bases not matched to a gene; V was cut back by 2 bases and J by 5 bases. CDR3 region: CASSLTAGGNEQYF. The CDR3 nucleotides are TGTGCCAGCAGCTTAACAGCGGGAGGCAACGAGCAGTACTTC.

The chain uses TRBV11-3 and TRBJ2-2; D is perhaps TRBD1 (5 bases). From germline, CDR1 is SGHNT and CDR2 YENEEA. V lost 6 bases and J 0 bases, leaving 8 bases between the germline ends. The CDR3 is 14 amino acids. The CDR3, as DNA: TGTGCCAGCAGAATGACAGCGAACACCGGGGAGCTGTTTTTT. Translated: CASRMTANTGELFF.

This sequence joins TRBV4-3 and TRBJ1-3; D remains unclear. Germline CDR1 reads LGHNA; CDR2 reads YSLEER. Trimming removed 1 base from V and 2 bases from J, with 6 bases in between. This CDR3 region has 14 residues. The CDR3 DNA reads as TGCGCCAGCAGCCAAGGAGGGACTGGAAACACCATATATTTT. This codes for CASSQGGTGNTIYF.

The genes are TRBV7-9 and TRBJ2-2; perhaps TRBD1 as D (6 bases). Per germline, CDR1 SEHNR and CDR2 FQNEAQ (reference sequence). This CDR3 comprises 15 residues. V lost 5 bases and J lost 4, with 14 bases in between. The CDR3 sequence: CASSVRDTRTGELFF. DNA for the CDR3: TGTGCCAGCAGCGTGAGGGACACCCGCACCGGGGAGCTGTTTTTT.

This chain uses TRBV10-3 with TRBJ2-3; 8 nucleotides line up with TRBD2. The CDR3 is 17 amino acids. The V gene end was trimmed by 4 bases and the J gene end by 0 bases; junction bases not matched to a gene: 9. The germline V gene has CDR1 ENHRY and CDR2 SYGVKD. The CDR3: CAISVRLAISSTDTQYF. CDR3 in DNA: TGTGCCATCAGTGTGAGACTAGCGATTTCTAGCACAGATACGCAGTATTTT.

The rearrangement uses TRBV28 and TRBJ1-2, with 8 bases identical to TRBD1. Trimming removed 5 bases from V and 5 bases from J; junction bases left unmatched: 10. Germline CDR1 reads MDHEN; CDR2 reads SYDVKM. This CDR3 is 15 amino acids long. The CDR3 reads CASSEVGTGLYGYTF. In DNA form, the CDR3 reads TGTGCCAGCAGTGAAGTCGGGACAGGCCTATATGGCTACACCTTC.

The chain uses TRBV30 and TRBJ1-2; TRBD1 matches at 9 bases. J lost 8 bases, V lost 0 bases, and 7 bases had no gene match. The CDR3 runs to 14 residues. Germline V lookup: CDR1 GTSNPN, CDR2 SVGIG (reference sequence). CDR3: CAWSVQGAPRGYTF. The CDR3 DNA reads as TGTGCCTGGAGTGTACAGGGGGCCCCGCGAGGCTACACCTTC.

This chain links TRBV30 with TRBJ2-1; 14 nucleotides align to TRBD2. The ends lost 2 bases at V and 10 bases at J; junction bases unmatched: 4. The CDR3 is 14 residues long. CDR1 GTSNPN and CDR2 SVGIG come from the germline V gene (reference sequence). CDR3: CAWSRTSGGLEQFF. DNA of the CDR3: TGTGCCTGGAGTAGGACTAGCGGGGGGTTAGAGCAGTTCTTC.

This clone was recorded at least ten times. The chain uses TRBV5-1 and TRBJ2-3; TRBD2 matches 10 bases. CDR1 SGHRS and CDR2 YFSETQ come from the germline V gene. Losses at the gene ends were 5 bases for V and 4 bases for J; bases not matched to a gene: 7. CDR3 length: 15 residues. The CDR3: CASSLSGGDSDTQYF. DNA of the CDR3: TGCGCCAGCAGTCTCAGCGGGGGGGATTCAGATACGCAGTATTTT.

V gene TRBV6-5 combines with J gene TRBJ1-1; 7 positions agree with TRBD1. This CDR3 is built from 15 residues. Germline V gene lookup returns CDR1 MNHEY and CDR2 SVGAGI. V shed 6 bases and J 3 bases; nucleotides not matched to a gene: 10. The DNA of the CDR3 is TGTGCCAGCAGAGAGGGGACAGCTCTTCACACTGAAGCTTTCTTT. Translating gives CASREGTALHTEAFF.

This clone appeared a few times. The chain joins TRBV5-1 to TRBJ2-7; D call uncertain. The CDR3 consists of 10 residues. Trimming took off 7 bases at V and 2 bases at J, with 4 bases between the two ends. The germline V gene encodes CDR1 SGHRS and CDR2 YFSETQ. CDR3 sequence reads: CASLAYEQYF. In DNA form, the CDR3 reads TGCGCCAGCCTTGCCTACGAGCAGTACTTC.

CDR3 region: CASKFQRVNGYTF. The CDR3 coding sequence is TGTGCCAGCAAATTTCAACGGGTTAATGGCTACACCTTC. The chain employs TRBV6-5 and TRBJ1-2; D ambiguous. The CDR3 loop spans 13 amino acids. V was cut by 7 bases and J by 6 bases, with 15 bases left in between. CDR1 is MNHEY, CDR2 SVGAGI, per germline.